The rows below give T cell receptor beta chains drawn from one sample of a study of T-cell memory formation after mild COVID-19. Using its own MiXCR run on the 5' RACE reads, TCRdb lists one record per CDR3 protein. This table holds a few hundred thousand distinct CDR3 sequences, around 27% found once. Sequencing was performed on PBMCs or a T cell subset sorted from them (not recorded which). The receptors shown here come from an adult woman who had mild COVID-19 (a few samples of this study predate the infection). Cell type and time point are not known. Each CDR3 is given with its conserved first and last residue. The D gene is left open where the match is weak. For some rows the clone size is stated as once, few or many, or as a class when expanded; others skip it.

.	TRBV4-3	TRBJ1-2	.	CASSQDGTADPNYGYTF	TGCGCCAGCAGCCAAGACGGCACGGCAGATCCAAACTATGGCTACACCTTC
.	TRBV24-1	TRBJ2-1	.	CATSDSWTSSYNEQFF	TGTGCCACCAGTGATTCTTGGACAAGCTCCTACAATGAGCAGTTCTTC
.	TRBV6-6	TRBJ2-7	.	CASTWDPSYEQYF	TGTGCCAGCACCTGGGACCCGTCTTACGAGCAGTACTTC
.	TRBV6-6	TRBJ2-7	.	CASKGPEGEQYF	TGTGCCAGCAAGGGGCCCGAGGGGGAGCAGTACTTC
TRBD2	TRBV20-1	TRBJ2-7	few	CSADLAGGSYEQYF	TGCAGTGCGGACCTAGCGGGGGGCTCCTACGAGCAGTACTTC
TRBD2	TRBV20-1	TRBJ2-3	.	CSAGGLAGVVAADTQYF	TGCAGTGCTGGGGGACTAGCGGGAGTCGTTGCGGCAGATACGCAGTATTTT
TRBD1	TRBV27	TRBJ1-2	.	CASSSDRGFYGYTF	TGTGCCAGCAGCTCGGACAGGGGCTTCTATGGCTACACCTTC
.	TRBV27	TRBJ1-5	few	CASSFQGQQPQHF	TGTGCCAGCAGTTTCCAGGGGCAACAGCCCCAGCATTTT
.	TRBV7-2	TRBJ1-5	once	CASGAFGQPQHF	TGTGCCAGCGGGGCCTTCGGTCAGCCCCAGCATTTT
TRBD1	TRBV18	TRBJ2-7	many	CASSPTGTGQLYEQYF	TGTGCCAGCTCACCTACCGGGACAGGGCAACTCTACGAGCAGTACTTC
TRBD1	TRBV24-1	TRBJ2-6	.	CATSRDRGPGANVLTF	TGTGCCACCAGCCGGGACAGGGGACCTGGGGCCAACGTCCTGACTTTC
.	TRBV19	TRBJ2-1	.	CASSLRDLYNEQFF	TGTGCCAGTAGTCTCCGGGACTTATACAATGAGCAGTTCTTC
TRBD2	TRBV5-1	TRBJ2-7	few	CASSPGLAGLYEQYF	TGCGCCAGCAGCCCGGGACTAGCGGGGCTTTACGAGCAGTACTTC
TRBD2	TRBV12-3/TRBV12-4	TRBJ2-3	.	CASSWTSGAPDTQYF	TGTGCCAGCAGTTGGACTAGCGGGGCCCCAGATACGCAGTATTTT
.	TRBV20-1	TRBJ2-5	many	CSARFSSRPRETQYF	TGCAGTGCTAGATTTAGCAGCCGTCCGAGGGAGACCCAGTACTTC
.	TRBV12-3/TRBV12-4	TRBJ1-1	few	CASSLAAGENTEAFF	TGTGCCAGCAGTTTAGCGGCAGGTGAGAACACTGAAGCTTTCTTT
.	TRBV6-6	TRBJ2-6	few	CASSYPPPKTDSGANVLTF	TGTGCCAGCAGTTACCCACCGCCCAAGACGGATTCTGGGGCCAACGTCCTGACTTTC
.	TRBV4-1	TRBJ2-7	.	CASSQSGIYEQYF	TGCGCCAGCAGCCAATCTGGGATTTACGAGCAGTACTTC
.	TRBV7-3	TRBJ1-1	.	CASKGDMNTEAFF	TGTGCCAGCAAGGGAGACATGAACACTGAAGCTTTCTTT
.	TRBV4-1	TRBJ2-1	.	CASSRDFNSYNEQFF	TGCGCCAGCAGCCGCGACTTTAACTCCTACAATGAGCAGTTCTTC
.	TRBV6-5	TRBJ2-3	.	CASSSRTFSTDTQYF	TGTGCCAGCAGTTCTCGGACATTTAGCACAGATACGCAGTATTTT
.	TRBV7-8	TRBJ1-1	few	CASSPQVAARNTEAFF	TGTGCCAGCAGCCCCCAGGTGGCGGCAAGGAACACTGAAGCTTTCTTT
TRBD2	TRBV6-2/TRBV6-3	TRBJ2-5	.	CASSRASGWETQYF	TGTGCCAGCAGTCGGGCTAGCGGTTGGGAGACCCAGTACTTC
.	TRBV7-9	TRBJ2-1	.	CASSLDGGLSNEQFF	TGTGCCAGCAGCTTAGACGGGGGACTCTCCAATGAGCAGTTCTTC
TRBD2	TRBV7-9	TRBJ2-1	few	CASSPDSAGGPWNEQFF	TGTGCCAGCAGCCCAGACTCAGCGGGGGGCCCTTGGAATGAGCAGTTCTTC
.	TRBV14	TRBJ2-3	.	CASSQRNYFSTDTQYF	TGTGCCAGCAGCCAAAGGAACTACTTTAGCACAGATACGCAGTATTTT
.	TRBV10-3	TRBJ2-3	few	CAIRFQQVWYTDTQYF	TGTGCCATCAGATTCCAACAGGTTTGGTACACAGATACGCAGTATTTT
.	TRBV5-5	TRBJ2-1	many	CASSPRPLGAGEIVYNEQFF	TGTGCCAGCAGCCCTCGACCTTTGGGAGCGGGCGAGATAGTTTACAATGAGCAGTTCTTC
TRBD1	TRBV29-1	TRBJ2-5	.	CSVEGGQGLETQYF	TGCAGCGTTGAAGGCGGACAGGGTTTGGAGACCCAGTACTTC
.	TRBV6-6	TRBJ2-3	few	CASSFLQGRDTQYF	TGTGCCAGCAGTTTCCTACAGGGTAGGGATACGCAGTATTTT
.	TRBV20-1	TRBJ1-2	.	CSASGGTNYGYTF	TGCAGTGCTAGCGGGGGGACTAACTATGGCTACACCTTC
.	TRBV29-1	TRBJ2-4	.	CSVSDGRRDIQYF	TGCAGCGTTTCGGACGGGCGGAGGGACATTCAGTACTTC
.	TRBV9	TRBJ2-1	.	CASSVATEQFF	TGTGCCAGCAGCGTAGCTACTGAGCAGTTCTTC
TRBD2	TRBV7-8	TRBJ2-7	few	CASSLAGLETYEQYF	TGTGCCAGCAGCTTAGCCGGACTAGAGACCTACGAGCAGTACTTC
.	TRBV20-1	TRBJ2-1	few	CSARGRPRGATTNEQFF	TGCAGTGCTAGAGGCCGCCCCCGGGGGGCCACAACCAATGAGCAGTTCTTC
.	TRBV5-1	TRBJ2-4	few	CASSLVDEGKNIQYF	TGCGCCAGCAGCTTGGTGGACGAGGGGAAAAACATTCAGTACTTC
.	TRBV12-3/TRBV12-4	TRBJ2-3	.	CASSLGGAADTQYF	TGTGCCAGCAGTTTGGGCGGGGCCGCAGATACGCAGTATTTT
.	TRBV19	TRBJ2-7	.	CASSKRERLYEQYF	TGTGCCAGTAGTAAGAGGGAGCGGCTTTACGAGCAGTACTTC
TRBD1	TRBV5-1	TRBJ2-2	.	CASSWGTGQAGELFF	TGCGCCAGCAGCTGGGGGACAGGACAGGCCGGGGAGCTGTTTTTT
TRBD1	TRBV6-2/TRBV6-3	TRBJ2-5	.	CASSYSSTGQGETQYF	TGTGCCAGCAGTTACTCGAGTACGGGACAGGGAGAGACCCAGTACTTC
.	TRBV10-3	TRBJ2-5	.	CAISESPETQYF	TGTGCCATCAGTGAGTCACCAGAGACCCAGTACTTC
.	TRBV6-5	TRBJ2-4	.	CASSYSRETKNIQYF	TGTGCCAGCAGTTACTCTAGGGAGACCAAAAACATTCAGTACTTC
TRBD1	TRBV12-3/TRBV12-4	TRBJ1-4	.	CASSSRRQGVDEKLFF	TGTGCCAGCAGTTCCAGGAGACAGGGTGTTGATGAAAAACTGTTTTTT
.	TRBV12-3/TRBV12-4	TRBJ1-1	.	CASSPRVTEAFF	TGTGCCAGCAGCCCAAGAGTGACTGAAGCTTTCTTT
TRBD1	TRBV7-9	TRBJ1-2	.	CASSLSDRGPPGYTF	TGTGCCAGCAGCTTATCTGACAGGGGTCCCCCTGGCTACACCTTC
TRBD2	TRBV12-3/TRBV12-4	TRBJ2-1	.	CASSLFLAGGPNEQFF	TGTGCCAGCAGCCTGTTCCTAGCGGGAGGGCCCAATGAGCAGTTCTTC
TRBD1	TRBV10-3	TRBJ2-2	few	CAISGTGTGRGGELFF	TGTGCCATCAGTGGCACCGGGACAGGACGCGGCGGGGAGCTGTTTTTT
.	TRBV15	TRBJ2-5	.	CATSREGGHGETQYF	TGTGCCACCAGCAGAGAAGGGGGGCATGGGGAGACCCAGTACTTC
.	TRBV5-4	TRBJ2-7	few	CASSLEVAVVGEQYF	TGTGCCAGCAGCTTGGAAGTAGCGGTGGTTGGCGAGCAGTACTTC
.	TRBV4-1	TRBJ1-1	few	CASSQPTKGTEAFF	TGCGCCAGCAGCCAACCGACTAAGGGGACTGAAGCTTTCTTT
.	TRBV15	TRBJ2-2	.	CATSRSRGSGELFF	TGTGCCACCAGCAGATCAAGGGGCTCCGGGGAGCTGTTTTTT